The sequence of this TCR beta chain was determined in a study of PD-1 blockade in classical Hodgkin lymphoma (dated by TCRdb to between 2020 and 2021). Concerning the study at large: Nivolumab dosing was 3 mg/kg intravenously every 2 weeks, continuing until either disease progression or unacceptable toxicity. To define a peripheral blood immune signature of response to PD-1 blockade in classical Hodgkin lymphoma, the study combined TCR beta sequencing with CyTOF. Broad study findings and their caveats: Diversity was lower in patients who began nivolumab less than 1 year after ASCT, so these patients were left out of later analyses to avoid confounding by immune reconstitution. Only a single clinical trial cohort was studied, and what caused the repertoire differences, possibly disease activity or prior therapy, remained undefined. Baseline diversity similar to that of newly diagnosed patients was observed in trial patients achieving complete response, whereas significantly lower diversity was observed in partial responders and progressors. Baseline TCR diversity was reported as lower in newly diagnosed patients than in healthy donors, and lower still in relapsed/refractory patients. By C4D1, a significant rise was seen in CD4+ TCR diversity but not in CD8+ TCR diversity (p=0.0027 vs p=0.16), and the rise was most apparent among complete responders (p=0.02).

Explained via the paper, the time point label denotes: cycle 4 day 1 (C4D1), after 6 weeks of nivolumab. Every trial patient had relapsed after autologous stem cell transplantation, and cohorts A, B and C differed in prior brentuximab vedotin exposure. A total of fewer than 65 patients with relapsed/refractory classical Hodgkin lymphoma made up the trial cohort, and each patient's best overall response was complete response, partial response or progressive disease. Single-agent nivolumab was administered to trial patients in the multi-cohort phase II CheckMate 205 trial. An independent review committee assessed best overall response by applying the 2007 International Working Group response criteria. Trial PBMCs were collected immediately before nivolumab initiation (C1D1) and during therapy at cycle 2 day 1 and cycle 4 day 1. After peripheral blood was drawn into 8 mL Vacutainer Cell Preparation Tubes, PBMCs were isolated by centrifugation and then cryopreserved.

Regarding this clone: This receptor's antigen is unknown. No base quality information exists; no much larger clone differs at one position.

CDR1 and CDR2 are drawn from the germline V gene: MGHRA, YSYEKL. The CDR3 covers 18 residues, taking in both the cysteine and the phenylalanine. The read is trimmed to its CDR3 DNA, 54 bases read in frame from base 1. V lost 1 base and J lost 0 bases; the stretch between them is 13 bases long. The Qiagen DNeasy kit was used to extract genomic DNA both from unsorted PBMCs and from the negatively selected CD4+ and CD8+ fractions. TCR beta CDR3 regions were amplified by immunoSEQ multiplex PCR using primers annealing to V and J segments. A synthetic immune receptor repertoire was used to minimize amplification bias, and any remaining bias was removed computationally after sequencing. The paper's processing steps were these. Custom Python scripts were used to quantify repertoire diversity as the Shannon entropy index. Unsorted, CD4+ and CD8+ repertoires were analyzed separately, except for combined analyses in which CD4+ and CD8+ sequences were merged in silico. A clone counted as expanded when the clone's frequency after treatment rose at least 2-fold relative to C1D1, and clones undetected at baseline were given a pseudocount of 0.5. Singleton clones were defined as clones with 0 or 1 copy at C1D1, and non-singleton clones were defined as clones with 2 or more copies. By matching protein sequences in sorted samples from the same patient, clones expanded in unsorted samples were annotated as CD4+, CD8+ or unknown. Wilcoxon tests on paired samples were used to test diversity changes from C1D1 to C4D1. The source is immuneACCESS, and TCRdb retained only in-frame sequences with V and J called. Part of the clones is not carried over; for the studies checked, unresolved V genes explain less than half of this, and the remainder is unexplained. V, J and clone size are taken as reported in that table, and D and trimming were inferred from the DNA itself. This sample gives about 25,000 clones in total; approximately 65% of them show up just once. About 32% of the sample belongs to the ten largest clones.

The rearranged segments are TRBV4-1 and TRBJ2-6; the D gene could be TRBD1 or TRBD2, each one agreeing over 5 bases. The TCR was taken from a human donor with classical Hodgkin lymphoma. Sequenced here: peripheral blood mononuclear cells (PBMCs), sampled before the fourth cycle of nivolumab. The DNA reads TGCGCCAGCAGCCAAGGGGGGAGCGCACTCTCTGGGGCCAACGTCCTGACTTTC. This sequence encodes CASSQGGSALSGANVLTF.